One and the same sample provided the 29 T cell receptor beta chains below, sequenced in a study of response to subunit inactivated influenza vaccine. TCRdb reprocessed the RT-PCR reads with MiXCR, giving one entry per CDR3 protein. The sample lists approximately 500,000 distinct CDR3 sequences; roughly 13% were seen once. This material consisted of PBMCs from blood, taken more than 35 days after vaccination. These receptors originate from a man aged 45 to 65 who received an inactivated influenza vaccine.

The V and J genes are TRBV7-2 and TRBJ1-2; 10 nucleotides match TRBD1. The V segment lost 5 bases and the J segment 3 bases; nucleotides outside the gene matches: 3. This CDR3 is built from 14 residues. CDR1 SGHTA and CDR2 FQGNSA come from the germline V gene. CDR3 in amino acids: CASSRDRGYYGYTF. DNA for the CDR3: TGTGCCAGCAGCAGGGACAGGGGTTACTATGGCTACACCTTC.

This clonotype was counted between two and nine times. The genes are TRBV10-2 and TRBJ2-3; unclear D gene. Germline V gives CDR1 WSHSY, CDR2 SAAADI. This CDR3 is built from 14 residues. V was pared by 6 bases and J by 4 bases, with 14 bases between. CDR3 loop: CASRVGVLSDTQYF. CDR3 DNA sequence: TGCGCCAGCAGGGTTGGAGTTTTGTCAGATACGCAGTATTTT.

This clonotype was counted between two and nine times. The chain joins TRBV7-2 to TRBJ1-1; D gene uncertain. The CDR3 is made up of 15 amino acids. Trimming pared 5 bases from V and 1 base from J, leaving 14 bases between. Germline V gene sequence: CDR1 SGHTA, CDR2 FQGNSA. CDR3 region: CASSRFGNANTEAFF. The DNA for the CDR3 is TGTGCCAGCAGCAGGTTCGGCAATGCGAACACTGAAGCTTTCTTT.

A few counts support this clonotype. This rearrangement joins TRBV5-1 to TRBJ1-4; D call uncertain. The CDR3 is made up of 14 amino acids. V lost 2 bases and J lost 0, with 5 bases in between. Germline V gene data show CDR1 as SGHRS and CDR2 as YFSETQ. CDR3 nucleotide sequence: TGCGCCAGCAGCTTAGGAGCAACTAATGAAAAACTGTTTTTT. Its translation is CASSLGATNEKLFF.

This clonotype was recorded at least ten times. The chain employs TRBV20-1 and TRBJ2-1, with a tentative D call TRBD2 (5 bases). This CDR3 contains 12 residues. Trimming pared 5 bases from V and 8 bases from J, leaving 13 bases between. Per germline, CDR1 DFQATT and CDR2 SNEGSKA (reference sequence). Written as DNA, the CDR3 is TGCAGTGCTGTGGACTCCCCCGATGAGCAGTTCTTC. The encoded protein is CSAVDSPDEQFF.

The gene calls are TRBV12-3 or TRBV12-4 and TRBJ2-3; D unresolved. The CDR3 length is 13 residues. Trimming pared 6 bases from V and 6 bases from J, leaving 13 bases between. The CDR3 here is CASSPNPRDTQYF. As DNA, the CDR3 is TGTGCCAGCAGCCCCAACCCCCGGGATACGCAGTATTTT.

The chain is built from TRBV11-3 and TRBJ2-1; tentative D call: TRBD2 (6 bases). V was trimmed by 2 bases and J by 8 bases, leaving 22 bases between them. CDR3 length: 17 amino acids. Germline assignment: CDR1 SGHNT and CDR2 YENEEA. Written as DNA, the CDR3 is TGTGCCAGCAGCTTAAGTTGGCCCGGGAGTAGTTTCGATGAGCAGTTCTTC. Protein sequence: CASSLSWPGSSFDEQFF.

In this sample, this clonotype turned up a few times. The chain joins TRBV4-2 to TRBJ2-1, with 9 bases matching TRBD1. CDR1 is LGHNA and CDR2 is YNFKEQ in the germline V gene. The CDR3 is 16 amino acids. V lost 4 bases, J lost 7 bases, and 11 bases stayed unmatched. CDR3 sequence: CASSPRGQGIRNEQFF. The CDR3 coding sequence is TGTGCCAGCAGCCCCCGCGGACAGGGGATCAGGAATGAGCAGTTCTTC.

The table lists this clonotype with many counts. J is TRBJ2-2 and V is TRBV12-3 or TRBV12-4; maybe TRBD2 (7 bases). Trimming removed 5 bases from V and 1 base from J, with 17 bases in between. The CDR3 length is 17 residues. The CDR3 loop reads CASSPGVGGRNTGELFF. CDR3 nucleotides: TGTGCCAGCAGTCCTGGCGTCGGGGGGCGGAACACCGGGGAGCTGTTTTTT.

This clonotype was counted a few times. CDR3 sequence reads: CASSLRQGAAETQYF. The CDR3 coding sequence is TGTGCCAGCAGTTTACGGCAGGGGGCTGCAGAGACCCAGTACTTC. This chain links TRBV12-3 or TRBV12-4 with TRBJ2-5; 8 bases align to TRBD1. There are 15 residues in the CDR3. Trimming at V came to 2 bases and at J to 4 bases, leaving 6 bases not matched to a gene.

This clonotype was recorded a few times. The chain carries TRBV6-2 or TRBV6-3 and TRBJ2-1; 9 positions agree with TRBD2. CDR1 MNHEY and CDR2 SVGEGT come from the germline V gene. This CDR3 is 16 amino acids long. Germline trimming cut 3 bases from V and 1 base from J; bases unmatched to any gene: 4. The CDR3 coding sequence is TGTGCCAGCAGTTATAGGAGCGGGAGGTCCTACAATGAGCAGTTCTTC. It yields the protein CASSYRSGRSYNEQFF.

This clonotype was picked up a small number of times. The rearrangement uses TRBV5-5 and TRBJ1-4, with D possibly being TRBD1 (6 bases). The length of the CDR3 is 14 residues. The V end lost 0 bases, the J end lost 8 bases, and 11 bases lay between the germline ends. Germline V gives CDR1 SGHKS, CDR2 YYEKEE (reference sequence). The CDR3 DNA reads as TGTGCCAGCAGCTTGGCGACAGGACGGGAAAAACTGTTTTTT. Amino acid sequence: CASSLATGREKLFF.

The chain recombines TRBV12-3 or TRBV12-4 with TRBJ2-5; 8 nucleotides match TRBD1. CDR3 length: 14 residues. V gave up 3 bases and J gave up 5 bases; unmatched junction bases: 5. DNA of the CDR3: TGTGCCAGCAGTTTGAGACAGGGGTGGGAGACCCAGTACTTC. Protein product: CASSLRQGWETQYF.

This clonotype was seen more than once but under ten times. The chain combines TRBV20-1 with TRBJ2-3, with 11 bases aligning to TRBD2. CDR1 and CDR2 (germline): DFQATT, SNEGSKA (reference sequence). The CDR3 sequence is 15 residues long. The ends lost 5 bases at V and 4 bases at J; junction bases unmatched: 8. The CDR3 sequence: CSAARLAGISDTQYF. CDR3 DNA: TGCAGTGCTGCCCGACTAGCGGGAATATCAGATACGCAGTATTTT.

The rearrangement joins TRBV20-1 to TRBJ2-1; D is uncertain. CDR1 and CDR2 from the germline V gene are DFQATT and SNEGSKA (reference sequence). V was pared by 7 bases and J by 4 bases, with 14 bases between. This CDR3 region has 13 residues. The CDR3 region has the DNA TGCAGTGTAATGGCTCGTAGGTACAATGAGCAGTTCTTC. Amino acids: CSVMARRYNEQFF.

The V call is TRBV5-1, the J call TRBJ1-1; D not resolved. The V gene lost 2 bases and the J gene lost 4 bases, with 15 bases spanning the gap. Germline CDR1 reads SGHRS; CDR2 reads YFSETQ. The CDR3 runs 15 residues. The CDR3 coding sequence is TGCGCCAGCAGCTTAAGTACTTCCCGGGTCACTGAAGCTTTCTTT. This codes for CASSLSTSRVTEAFF.

The rearrangement joins TRBV6-4 to TRBJ2-1, with a weak D call TRBD1 (8 bases). This CDR3 region has 16 residues. The V and J ends lost 6 bases and 4 bases respectively, with 19 bases between them. The germline V gene has CDR1 MRHNA and CDR2 SNTAGT. CDR3 DNA: TGTGCCAGCAGCCCCAGGGGGCGCGGGGGTTACAATGAGCAGTTCTTC. Its protein product is CASSPRGRGGYNEQFF.

The rearrangement joins TRBV7-2 to TRBJ2-5, with 7 nucleotides matching TRBD1. In germline, CDR1 is SGHTA, CDR2 FQGNSA. After removal of 1 base from V and 5 bases from J, the junction contained 10 bases not matched to a gene. The CDR3 is made up of 16 amino acids. This CDR3 reads CASSLEHLQGFETQYF. CDR3 bases: TGTGCCAGCAGCTTAGAGCACCTACAGGGGTTTGAGACCCAGTACTTC.

The J gene is TRBJ2-7, the V gene TRBV4-1; 11 nucleotides align to TRBD1. Per the germline V gene, CDR1 is MGHRA and CDR2 is YSYEKL. The ends lost 4 bases at V and 9 bases at J; junction bases unmatched: 8. This CDR3 has 14 residues. CDR3 sequence (DNA): TGCGCCAGCAGCCCCTCCGGACAGGGGGCTGGGCAGTACTTC. It codes for CASSPSGQGAGQYF.

This sequence joins TRBV7-2 and TRBJ2-7, with TRBD1 identical over 7 bases. CDR1 SGHTA and CDR2 FQGNSA come from the germline V gene. After removal of 1 base from V and 5 bases from J, the junction contained 8 bases not matched to a gene. The CDR3 has 15 residues. In DNA, the CDR3 is TGTGCCAGCAGCTTAGGATCGGGCAGGGGGAACGAGCAGTACTTC. Its protein product is CASSLGSGRGNEQYF.

The chain combines TRBV20-1 with TRBJ2-7; D remains ambiguous. This CDR3 contains 12 residues. Between the trimmed V and J ends, which lost 3 bases and 2 bases, there was a span of 8 bases. Germline CDR1 DFQATT, CDR2 SNEGSKA (reference sequence). The CDR3, as DNA: TGCAGTGCTAGGACGGCGGCCTACGAGCAGTACTTC. Its translation is CSARTAAYEQYF.

This clonotype was picked up many times. The rearrangement uses TRBV7-9 and TRBJ2-4, with D uncertain. The CDR3 runs to 15 residues. V was trimmed by 5 bases and J by 3 bases, leaving 14 bases between them. Germline V gene data show CDR1 as SEHNR and CDR2 as FQNEAQ (reference sequence). The CDR3 nucleotides read TGTGCCAGCAGCCCTAACGGAGTCCACAAAAACATTCAGTACTTC. It yields the protein CASSPNGVHKNIQYF.

This clonotype came up many times. This rearrangement joins TRBV7-9 to TRBJ2-7; D ambiguous. Germline CDR1 is SEHNR and CDR2 is FQNEAQ (reference sequence). V was clipped by 5 bases and J by 8 bases, with 10 bases between them. This CDR3 region has 11 residues. CDR3 DNA: TGTGCCAGCAGCCTGGAGTATAAGCAGTACTTC. Protein product: CASSLEYKQYF.

The J gene is TRBJ2-7, the V gene TRBV20-1; 9 bases match TRBD1. The germline V gene has CDR1 DFQATT and CDR2 SNEGSKA (reference sequence). V gave up 8 bases and J gave up 4 bases; unmatched junction bases: 9. This CDR3 is built from 13 residues. The CDR3 loop reads CSTTGGGVYEQYF. DNA for the CDR3: TGCAGTACCACAGGGGGCGGAGTATACGAGCAGTACTTC.

This clonotype has more than one count but fewer than ten. This chain links TRBV14 with TRBJ2-3; 8 nucleotides match TRBD1. V lost 3 bases to trimming and J lost 5 bases; unmatched junction nucleotides: 10. The CDR3 sequence is 16 residues long. Germline assignment: CDR1 SGHDN and CDR2 FVKESK. CDR3 protein: CASSHDRGAGGDTQYF. CDR3 in DNA: TGTGCCAGCAGCCATGACAGGGGAGCTGGAGGAGATACGCAGTATTTT.

This clonotype was seen only a few times. The chain joins TRBV20-1 to TRBJ2-3, with D perhaps TRBD2 (5 bases). The CDR3 consists of 15 residues. V lost 0 bases and J lost 1, with 11 bases in between. CDR1 is DFQATT and CDR2 is SNEGSKA in the germline V gene (reference sequence). The CDR3 protein is CSARDRVRGTDTQYF. Written as DNA, the CDR3 is TGCAGTGCTAGAGATCGAGTGCGGGGCACAGATACGCAGTATTTT.

J is TRBJ2-1 and V is TRBV19; D unresolved. Germline-derived CDR1 and CDR2 are LNHDA and SQIVND (reference sequence). This CDR3 is built from 11 residues. The V end was cut by 1 base, the J end by 11 bases, with 6 bases between. CDR3 sequence (DNA): TGTGCCAGTAGTATAGGGCCAAAGCAGTTCTTC. Protein sequence: CASSIGPKQFF.

This clonotype was seen a handful of times. This chain connects TRBV6-2 or TRBV6-3 to TRBJ2-4; TRBD2 might be the D (7 bases). The germline gives CDR1 MNHEY, CDR2 SVGEGT. Trimming cost V 7 bases and J 6 bases, with 16 bases left between them. CDR3 length: 14 residues. The CDR3 sequence: CASIPIRGANIQYF. The CDR3 DNA sequence: TGTGCCAGCATCCCTATACGGGGGGCAAACATTCAGTACTTC.

This clonotype has a count of ten or more. CDR3 residues: CASSVDRGAGFEYNEQFF. In DNA form, the CDR3 reads TGTGCCAGCAGCGTAGATCGGGGGGCTGGATTCGAGTACAATGAGCAGTTCTTC. The chain recombines TRBV9 with TRBJ2-1, with a weak D call TRBD2 (7 bases). Deletions cut 0 bases from V and 4 bases from J, with 20 bases between. This CDR3 comprises 18 residues. CDR1 SGDLS and CDR2 YYNGEE come from the germline V gene.